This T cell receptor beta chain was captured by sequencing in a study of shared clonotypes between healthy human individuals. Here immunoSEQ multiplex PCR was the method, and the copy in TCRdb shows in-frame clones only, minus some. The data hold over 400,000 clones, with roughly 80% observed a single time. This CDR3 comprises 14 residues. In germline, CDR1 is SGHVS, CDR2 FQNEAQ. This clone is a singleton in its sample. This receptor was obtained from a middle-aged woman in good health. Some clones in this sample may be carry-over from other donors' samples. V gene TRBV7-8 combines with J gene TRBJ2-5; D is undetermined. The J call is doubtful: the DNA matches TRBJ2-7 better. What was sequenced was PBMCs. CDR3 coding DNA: TGTGCCAGCAGCCTCCAGACACCCTCCTACGAGCAGTACTTC. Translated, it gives CASSLQTPSYEQYF.